This is a list of T cell receptor beta chains from one sample in a study of a mutant IDH1 vaccine in newly diagnosed glioma. This table comes from immunoSEQ multiplex PCR, and its TCRdb copy is limited to in-frame clones, with some not included. The sample yields 75,000 to 100,000 clones, about 87% seen once. The sequenced sample was PBMCs, obtained from a glioma patient treated with radiotherapy, temozolomide or both. These TCRs come from a woman in her forties or fifties with glioma. CDR3s include the opening cysteine and the closing phenylalanine or tryptophan. Fields, in order: clone size, V gene, J gene, D gene, CDR3 protein, CDR3 DNA. The D gene is left open where the match is weak. The listing skips clone size in some rows; elsewhere it reads once, few, many or a size class.

clone size: NA; V gene: TRBV27; J gene: TRBJ1-6; D gene: NA; CDR3 protein: CASSLEGFGLGDSPLHF; CDR3 DNA: TGTGCCAGCAGTTTAGAAGGCTTTGGGTTGGGGGATTCACCCCTCCACTTT
clone size: once; V gene: TRBV6-1; J gene: TRBJ2-1; D gene: TRBD2; CDR3 protein: CASSGTSGRKNEQFF; CDR3 DNA: TGTGCCAGCAGTGGGACTAGCGGGAGGAAAAATGAGCAGTTCTTC
clone size: once; V gene: TRBV28; J gene: TRBJ1-2; D gene: NA; CDR3 protein: CASSLGTRWHYGYTF; CDR3 DNA: TGTGCCAGCAGTTTAGGGACCCGGTGGCACTATGGCTACACCTTC
clone size: once; V gene: TRBV7-9; J gene: TRBJ1-1; D gene: NA; CDR3 protein: CASSLEAAANTEAFF; CDR3 DNA: TGTGCCAGCAGCTTAGAGGCGGCAGCGAACACTGAAGCTTTCTTT
clone size: NA; V gene: TRBV28; J gene: TRBJ2-1; D gene: NA; CDR3 protein: CASSFRINEQFF; CDR3 DNA: TGTGCCAGCAGTTTCCGGATTAATGAGCAGTTCTTC
clone size: NA; V gene: TRBV15; J gene: TRBJ2-3; D gene: TRBD2; CDR3 protein: CATNKRPGLAGTDTQYF; CDR3 DNA: TGTGCCACCAATAAGAGACCGGGACTAGCGGGCACAGATACGCAGTATTTT
clone size: NA; V gene: TRBV7-9; J gene: TRBJ1-5; D gene: NA; CDR3 protein: CASSLAGWQPQHF; CDR3 DNA: TGTGCCAGCAGCTTAGCAGGGTGGCAGCCCCAGCATTTT
clone size: once; V gene: TRBV4-1; J gene: TRBJ2-1; D gene: NA; CDR3 protein: CASSQDLAFTGNEQFF; CDR3 DNA: TGCGCCAGCAGCCAAGATCTGGCGTTCACGGGGAATGAGCAGTTCTTC
clone size: NA; V gene: TRBV2; J gene: TRBJ2-2; D gene: TRBD2; CDR3 protein: CASSVPTSGSYTGELFF; CDR3 DNA: TGTGCCAGCAGTGTTCCGACTAGCGGGAGTTACACCGGGGAGCTGTTTTTT
clone size: NA; V gene: TRBV5-1; J gene: TRBJ2-5; D gene: NA; CDR3 protein: CASSFSQETQYF; CDR3 DNA: TGCGCCAGCAGCTTCTCCCAAGAGACCCAGTACTTC
clone size: NA; V gene: TRBV6-1; J gene: TRBJ1-1; D gene: NA; CDR3 protein: CASSGTDSPWTEAFF; CDR3 DNA: TGTGCCAGCAGCGGGACTGACAGCCCTTGGACTGAAGCTTTCTTT
clone size: NA; V gene: TRBV7-8; J gene: TRBJ1-1; D gene: NA; CDR3 protein: CASSLYQQAFF; CDR3 DNA: TGTGCCAGCAGCTTATATCAGCAAGCTTTCTTT
clone size: NA; V gene: TRBV18; J gene: TRBJ2-7; D gene: TRBD1; CDR3 protein: CASSPGTGYYEQYF; CDR3 DNA: TGTGCCAGCTCACCGGGGACAGGATACTACGAGCAGTACTTC
clone size: NA; V gene: TRBV5-1; J gene: TRBJ2-2; D gene: TRBD2; CDR3 protein: CASNLGGRATGELFF; CDR3 DNA: TGCGCCAGCAACCTCGGAGGGAGGGCCACCGGGGAGCTGTTTTTT
clone size: NA; V gene: TRBV27; J gene: TRBJ2-1; D gene: NA; CDR3 protein: CASSADFYYNEQFF; CDR3 DNA: TGTGCCAGCAGCGCGGACTTTTACTACAATGAGCAGTTCTTC
clone size: NA; V gene: TRBV6-1; J gene: TRBJ2-2; D gene: NA; CDR3 protein: CASSEGLDTGELFF; CDR3 DNA: TGTGCCAGCAGTGAAGGATTGGACACCGGGGAGCTGTTTTTT
clone size: NA; V gene: TRBV5-1; J gene: TRBJ1-1; D gene: NA; CDR3 protein: CASSLERPNTEAFF; CDR3 DNA: TGCGCCAGCAGCTTGGAGCGGCCGAACACTGAAGCTTTCTTT
clone size: once; V gene: TRBV7-2; J gene: TRBJ2-5; D gene: TRBD2; CDR3 protein: CASSPISGSGETQYF; CDR3 DNA: TGTGCCAGCAGCCCCATTAGCGGGAGTGGTGAGACCCAGTACTTC
clone size: NA; V gene: TRBV10-3; J gene: TRBJ2-7; D gene: TRBD2; CDR3 protein: CAISGRAQGYEQYF; CDR3 DNA: TGTGCCATCAGCGGGAGGGCCCAGGGATACGAGCAGTACTTC
clone size: NA; V gene: TRBV5-1; J gene: TRBJ2-1; D gene: NA; CDR3 protein: CASSPSLVISSYNEQFF; CDR3 DNA: TGCGCCAGCAGCCCCTCCCTCGTTATTAGCTCCTACAATGAGCAGTTCTTC